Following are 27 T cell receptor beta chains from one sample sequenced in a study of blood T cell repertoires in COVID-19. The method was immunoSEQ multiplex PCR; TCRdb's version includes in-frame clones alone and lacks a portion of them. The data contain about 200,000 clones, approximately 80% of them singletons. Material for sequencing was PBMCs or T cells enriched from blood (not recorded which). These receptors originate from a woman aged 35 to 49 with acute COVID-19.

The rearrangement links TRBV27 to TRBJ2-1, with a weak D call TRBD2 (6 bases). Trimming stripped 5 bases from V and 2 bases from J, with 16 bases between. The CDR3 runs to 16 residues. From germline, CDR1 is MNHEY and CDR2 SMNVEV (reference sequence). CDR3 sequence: CASSRNTGEAYNEQFF. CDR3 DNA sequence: TGTGCCAGCAGTCGCAATACGGGGGAAGCCTACAATGAGCAGTTCTTC.

The CDR3 DNA follows: TGTGCCAGCAGCCCTGGACAGGGGAGCTCCTATAATTCACCCCTCCACTTT. As protein: CASSPGQGSSYNSPLHF. The V call is TRBV7-2, the J call TRBJ1-6; TRBD1 matches at 9 bases. The germline CDR1 and CDR2 sequences are SGHTA and FQGNSA. CDR3 size: 17 residues. V lost 5 bases, J lost 0 bases, and 5 bases stayed unmatched.

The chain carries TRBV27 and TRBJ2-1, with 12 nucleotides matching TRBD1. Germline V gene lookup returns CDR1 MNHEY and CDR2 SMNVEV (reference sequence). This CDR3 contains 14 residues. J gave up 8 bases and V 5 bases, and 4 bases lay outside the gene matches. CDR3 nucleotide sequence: TGTGCCAGCAGTCCGGGACAGGGGGCCCATGAGCAGTTCTTC. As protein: CASSPGQGAHEQFF.

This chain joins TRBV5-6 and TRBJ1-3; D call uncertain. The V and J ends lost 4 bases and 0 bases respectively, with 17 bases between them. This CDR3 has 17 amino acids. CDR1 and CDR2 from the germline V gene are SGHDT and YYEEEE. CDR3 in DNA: TGTGCCAGCAGCGCGGCCCGGGTCGGAGGCTCTGGAAACACCATATATTTT. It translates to CASSAARVGGSGNTIYF.

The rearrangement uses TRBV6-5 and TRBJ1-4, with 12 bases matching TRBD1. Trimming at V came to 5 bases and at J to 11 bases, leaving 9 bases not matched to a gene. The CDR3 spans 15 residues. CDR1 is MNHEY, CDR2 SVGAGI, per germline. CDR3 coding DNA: TGTGCCAGCAGTCAACCGGGACAGGGGGCGGGTAAACTGTTTTTT. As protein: CASSQPGQGAGKLFF.

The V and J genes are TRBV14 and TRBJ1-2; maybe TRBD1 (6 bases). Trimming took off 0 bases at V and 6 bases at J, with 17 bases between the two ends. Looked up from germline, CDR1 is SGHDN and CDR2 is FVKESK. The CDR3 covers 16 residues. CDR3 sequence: CASSQEYPGTSHGYTF. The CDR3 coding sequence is TGTGCCAGCAGCCAAGAATATCCGGGGACAAGTCATGGCTACACCTTC.

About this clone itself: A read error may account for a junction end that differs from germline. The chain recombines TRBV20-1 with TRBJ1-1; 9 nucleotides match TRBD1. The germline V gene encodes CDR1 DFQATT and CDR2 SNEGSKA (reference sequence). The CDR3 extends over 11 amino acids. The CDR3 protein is CSARDRVRAGF. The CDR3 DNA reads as TGCAGTGCTCGGGACAGGGTGAGGGCGGGCTTT.

CDR3 protein: CAWSVPGSGNTIYF. The CDR3 DNA follows: TGTGCCTGGAGTGTACCGGGCTCTGGAAACACCATATATTTT. The genes are TRBV30 and TRBJ1-3; no clear D gene. Trimming stripped 0 bases from V and 0 bases from J, with 6 bases between. CDR1 and CDR2 from the germline V gene are GTSNPN and SVGIG (reference sequence). CDR3 length: 14 residues.

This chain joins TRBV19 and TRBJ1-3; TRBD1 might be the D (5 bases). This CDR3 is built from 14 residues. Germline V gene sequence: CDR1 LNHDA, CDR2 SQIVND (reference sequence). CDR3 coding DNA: TGTGCGACCATGGAAGGGACTACTGGAAACACCATATATTTT. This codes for CATMEGTTGNTIYF. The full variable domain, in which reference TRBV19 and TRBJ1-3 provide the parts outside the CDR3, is DGGITQSPKYLFRKEGQNVTLSCEQNLNHDAMYWYRQDPGQGLRLIYYSQIVNDFQKGDIAEGYSVSREKKESFPLTVTSAQKNPTAFYLCATMEGTTGNTIYFGEGSWLTVV.

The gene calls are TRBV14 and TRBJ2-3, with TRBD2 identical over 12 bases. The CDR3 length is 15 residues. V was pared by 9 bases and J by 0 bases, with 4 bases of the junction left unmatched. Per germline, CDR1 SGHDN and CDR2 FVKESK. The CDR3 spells CASSLAGGSTDTQYF. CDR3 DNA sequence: TGTGCCAGTTCCCTAGCGGGGGGGAGCACAGATACGCAGTATTTT.

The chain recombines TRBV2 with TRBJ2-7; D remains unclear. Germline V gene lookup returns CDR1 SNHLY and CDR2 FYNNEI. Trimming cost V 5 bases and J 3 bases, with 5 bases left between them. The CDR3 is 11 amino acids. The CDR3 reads CASSPNYEQYF. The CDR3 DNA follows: TGTGCCAGCAGTCCAAACTACGAGCAGTACTTC. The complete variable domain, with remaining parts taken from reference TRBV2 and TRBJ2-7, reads EPEVTQTPSHQVTQMGQEVILRCVPISNHLYFYWYRQILGQKVEFLVSFYNNEISEKSEIFDDQFSVERPDGSNFTLKIRSTKLEDSAMYFCASSPNYEQYFGPGTRLTVT.

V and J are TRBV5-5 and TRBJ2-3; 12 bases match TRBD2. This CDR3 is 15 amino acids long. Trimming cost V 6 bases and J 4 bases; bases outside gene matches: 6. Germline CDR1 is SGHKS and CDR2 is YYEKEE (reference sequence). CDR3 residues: CASNPSGGAADTQYF. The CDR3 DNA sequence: TGTGCCAGCAACCCTAGCGGGGGGGCGGCAGATACGCAGTATTTT.

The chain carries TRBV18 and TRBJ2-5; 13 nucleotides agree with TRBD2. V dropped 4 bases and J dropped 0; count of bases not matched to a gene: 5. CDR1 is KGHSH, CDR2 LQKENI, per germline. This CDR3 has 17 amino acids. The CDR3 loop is CASSRTSGGKYQETQYF. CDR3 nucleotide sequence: TGTGCCAGCTCACGGACTAGCGGGGGTAAATACCAAGAGACCCAGTACTTC.

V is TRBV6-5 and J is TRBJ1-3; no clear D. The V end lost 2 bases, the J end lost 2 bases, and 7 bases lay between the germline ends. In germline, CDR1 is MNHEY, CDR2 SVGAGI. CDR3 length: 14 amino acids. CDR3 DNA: TGTGCCAGCAGTTACGGGCCCGCTGGAAACACCATATATTTT. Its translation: CASSYGPAGNTIYF.

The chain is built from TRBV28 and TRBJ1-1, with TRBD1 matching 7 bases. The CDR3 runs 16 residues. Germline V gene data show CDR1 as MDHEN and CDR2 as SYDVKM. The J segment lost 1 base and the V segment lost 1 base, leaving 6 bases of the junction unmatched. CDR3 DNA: TGTGCCAGCAGTTTATCTGGGAACAGGGGGAACACTGAAGCTTTCTTT. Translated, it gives CASSLSGNRGNTEAFF.

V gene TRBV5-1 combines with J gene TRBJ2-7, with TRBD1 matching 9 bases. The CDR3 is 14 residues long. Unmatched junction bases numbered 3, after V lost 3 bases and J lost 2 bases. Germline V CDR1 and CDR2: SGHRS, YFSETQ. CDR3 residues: CASSWGTGTYEQYF. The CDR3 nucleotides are TGCGCCAGCAGCTGGGGGACAGGGACCTACGAGCAGTACTTC. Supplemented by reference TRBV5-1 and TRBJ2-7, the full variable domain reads KAGVTQTPRYLIKTRGQQVTLSCSPISGHRSVSWYQQTPGQGLQFLFEYFSETQRNKGNFPGRFSGRQFSNSRSEMNVSTLELGDSALYLCASSWGTGTYEQYFGPGTRLTVT.

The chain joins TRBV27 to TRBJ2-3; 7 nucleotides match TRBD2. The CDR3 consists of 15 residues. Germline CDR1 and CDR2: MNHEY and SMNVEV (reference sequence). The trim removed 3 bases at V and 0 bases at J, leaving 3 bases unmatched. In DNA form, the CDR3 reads TGTGCCAGCAGTTTCCGGGGGGATAGCACAGATACGCAGTATTTT. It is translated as CASSFRGDSTDTQYF.

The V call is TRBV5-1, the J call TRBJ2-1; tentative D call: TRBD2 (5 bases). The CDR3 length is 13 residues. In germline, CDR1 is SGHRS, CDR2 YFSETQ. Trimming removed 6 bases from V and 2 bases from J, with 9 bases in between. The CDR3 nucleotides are TGCGCCAGCATGGGGAGCACCTACAATGAGCAGTTCTTC. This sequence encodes CASMGSTYNEQFF. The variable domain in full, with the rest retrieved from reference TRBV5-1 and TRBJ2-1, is KAGVTQTPRYLIKTRGQQVTLSCSPISGHRSVSWYQQTPGQGLQFLFEYFSETQRNKGNFPGRFSGRQFSNSRSEMNVSTLELGDSALYLCASMGSTYNEQFFGPGTRLTVL.

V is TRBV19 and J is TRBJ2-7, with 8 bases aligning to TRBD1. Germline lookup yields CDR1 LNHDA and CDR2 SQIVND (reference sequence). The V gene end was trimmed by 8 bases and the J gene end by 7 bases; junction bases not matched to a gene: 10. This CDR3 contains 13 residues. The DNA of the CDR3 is TGTGCCAGTCGCCACCGGGACAGGTCTGAGCAGTACTTC. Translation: CASRHRDRSEQYF.

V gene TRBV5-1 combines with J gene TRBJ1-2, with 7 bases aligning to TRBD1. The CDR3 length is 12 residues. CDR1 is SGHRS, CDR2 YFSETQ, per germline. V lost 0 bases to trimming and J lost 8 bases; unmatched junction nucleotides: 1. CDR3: CASSLGGGGYTF. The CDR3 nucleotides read TGCGCCAGCAGCTTGGGAGGGGGCGGCTACACCTTC. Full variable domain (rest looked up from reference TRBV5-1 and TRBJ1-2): KAGVTQTPRYLIKTRGQQVTLSCSPISGHRSVSWYQQTPGQGLQFLFEYFSETQRNKGNFPGRFSGRQFSNSRSEMNVSTLELGDSALYLCASSLGGGGYTFGSGTRLTVV.

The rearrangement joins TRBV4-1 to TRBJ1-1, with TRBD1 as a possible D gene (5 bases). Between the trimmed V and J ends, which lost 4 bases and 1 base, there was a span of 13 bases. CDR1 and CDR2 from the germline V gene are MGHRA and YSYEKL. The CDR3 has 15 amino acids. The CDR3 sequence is CASSPLPQGNTEAFF. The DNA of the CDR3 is TGCGCCAGCAGCCCCTTACCCCAGGGGAACACTGAAGCTTTCTTT.

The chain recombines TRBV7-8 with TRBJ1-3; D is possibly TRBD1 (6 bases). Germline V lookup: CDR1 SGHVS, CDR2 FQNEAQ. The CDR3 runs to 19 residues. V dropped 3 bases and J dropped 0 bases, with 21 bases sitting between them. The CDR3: CASSLAGARSGVSGNTIYF. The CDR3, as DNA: TGTGCCAGCAGCTTGGCGGGGGCCCGCTCAGGGGTCTCTGGAAACACCATATATTTT.

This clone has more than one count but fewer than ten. The CDR3 reads CASRDRLAGHGELFF. The CDR3 DNA follows: TGTGCCAGCAGAGACAGACTAGCGGGACACGGGGAGCTGTTTTTT. The chain recombines TRBV28 with TRBJ2-2, with 11 bases aligning to TRBD2. Germline CDR1 MDHEN, CDR2 SYDVKM. Trimming cost V 6 bases and J 7 bases; bases outside gene matches: 7. This CDR3 comprises 15 residues.

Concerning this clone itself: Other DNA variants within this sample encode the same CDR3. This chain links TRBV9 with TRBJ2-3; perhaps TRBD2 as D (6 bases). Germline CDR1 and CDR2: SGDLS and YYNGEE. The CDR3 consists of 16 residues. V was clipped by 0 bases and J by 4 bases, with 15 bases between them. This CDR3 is CASSVEAGGPSDTQYF. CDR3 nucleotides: TGTGCCAGCAGCGTAGAAGCAGGAGGGCCCTCAGATACGCAGTATTTT.

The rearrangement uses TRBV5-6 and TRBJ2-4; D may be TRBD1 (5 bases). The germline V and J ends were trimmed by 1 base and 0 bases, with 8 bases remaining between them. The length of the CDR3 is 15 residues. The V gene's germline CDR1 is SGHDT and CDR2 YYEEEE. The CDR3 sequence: CASSLPGIAKNIQYF. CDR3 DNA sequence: TGTGCCAGCAGCTTGCCAGGGATAGCCAAAAACATTCAGTACTTC. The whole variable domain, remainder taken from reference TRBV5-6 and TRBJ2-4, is DAGVTQSPTHLIKTRGQQVTLRCSPKSGHDTVSWYQQALGQGPQFIFQYYEEEERQRGNFPDRFSGHQFPNYSSELNVNALLLGDSALYLCASSLPGIAKNIQYFGAGTRLSVL.

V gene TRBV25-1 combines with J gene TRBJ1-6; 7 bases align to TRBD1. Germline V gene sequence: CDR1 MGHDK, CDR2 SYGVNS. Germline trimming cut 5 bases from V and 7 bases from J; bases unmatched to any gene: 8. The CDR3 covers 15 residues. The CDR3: CASSYDWDRNSPLHF. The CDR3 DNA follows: TGTGCCAGCAGTTATGACTGGGACAGAAATTCACCCCTCCACTTT. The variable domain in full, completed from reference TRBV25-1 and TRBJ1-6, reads EADIYQTPRYLVIGTGKKITLECSQTMGHDKMYWYQQDPGMELHLIHYSYGVNSTEKGDLSSESTVSRIRTEHFPLTLESARPSHTSQYLCASSYDWDRNSPLHFGNGTRLTVT.

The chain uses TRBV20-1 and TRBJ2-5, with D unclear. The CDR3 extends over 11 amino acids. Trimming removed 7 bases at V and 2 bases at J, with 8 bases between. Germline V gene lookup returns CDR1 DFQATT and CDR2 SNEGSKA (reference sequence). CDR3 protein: CSVRVQETQYF. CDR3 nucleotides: TGCAGTGTGCGAGTTCAAGAGACCCAGTACTTC.